A single sample gave rise to the 32 T cell receptor beta chains below, sequenced in a study of STAT5B mutations in CD4+ large granular lymphocyte leukemia. Sequencing used immunoSEQ multiplex PCR; TCRdb keeps in-frame clones, though not all of them. The table records 25,000 to 35,000 clones, approximately 69% of them present only once. Sequenced: CD4+ T cells from blood buffy coats. These receptors all stem from a human donor in good health.

This sequence joins TRBV10-3 and TRBJ1-1, with a weak D call TRBD1 (6 bases). This CDR3 has 13 residues. Trimming stripped 7 bases from V and 0 bases from J, with 9 bases between. CDR1 is ENHRY and CDR2 is SYGVKD in the germline V gene. The CDR3 loop reads CAIKSGVNTEAFF. The CDR3 region has the DNA TGTGCCATCAAATCAGGGGTGAACACTGAAGCTTTCTTT.

V is TRBV6-5 and J is TRBJ1-4; the match to TRBD1 covers 9 bases. Germline assignment: CDR1 MNHEY and CDR2 SVGAGI. The CDR3 runs to 14 residues. The V and J ends lost 6 bases and 10 bases, in that order; junction bases with no gene match: 9. The CDR3, as DNA: TGTGCCAGCAGCCTCGGACAGGGGCTGGGAAAACTGTTTTTT. As protein: CASSLGQGLGKLFF.

This chain joins TRBV7-2 and TRBJ1-3; D is uncertain. Trimming removed 2 bases at V and 0 bases at J, with 11 bases between. CDR3 length: 16 amino acids. The V gene's germline CDR1 is SGHTA and CDR2 FQGNSA. The CDR3 is CASSLMGRGSGNTIYF. DNA of the CDR3: TGTGCCAGCAGCTTAATGGGCAGAGGCTCTGGAAACACCATATATTTT.

The chain recombines TRBV7-3 with TRBJ1-1; TRBD1 is a possible D gene (5 bases). Trimming removed 6 bases at V and 1 base at J, with 15 bases between. CDR1 and CDR2 (germline): SGHTA, FQGTGA. The CDR3 length is 15 residues. CDR3 residues: CASSLNGAGNTEAFF. In DNA, the CDR3 is TGTGCCAGCAGTCTAAACGGGGCAGGGAACACTGAAGCTTTCTTT.

V gene TRBV10-3 combines with J gene TRBJ2-1, with 13 bases that match TRBD2. Looked up from germline, CDR1 is ENHRY and CDR2 is SYGVKD. This CDR3 contains 14 residues. J was trimmed by 7 bases and V by 6 bases; bases with no gene match: 3. The CDR3 is CAISGTSGDNEQFF. Written as DNA, the CDR3 is TGTGCCATCAGCGGGACTAGCGGGGATAATGAGCAGTTCTTC.

There are a few counts of this clone. V and J are TRBV4-1 and TRBJ1-3, with D possibly matching TRBD1 (6 bases). Germline-derived CDR1 and CDR2 are MGHRA and YSYEKL. V lost 1 base and J 2 bases, leaving 9 bases between the germline ends. The CDR3 runs to 15 residues. This chain's CDR3 is CASSQANRAGNTIYF. Here the CDR3 DNA reads TGCGCCAGCAGCCAAGCGAACAGGGCTGGAAACACCATATATTTT.

The CDR3 coding sequence is TGTGCCAGCAGCTTGGGACTAGCGGGAGGCCGAGAGCAGTACTTC. Encoded protein: CASSLGLAGGREQYF. The chain is built from TRBV7-2 and TRBJ2-7, with TRBD2 matching over 15 bases. Unmatched junction bases numbered 4, after V lost 3 bases and J lost 7 bases. CDR1 and CDR2 from the germline V gene are SGHTA and FQGNSA. CDR3 size: 15 residues.

This chain joins TRBV15 and TRBJ1-2, with 11 bases fitting TRBD1. V was clipped by 2 bases and J by 6 bases; unmatched bases: 5. The length of the CDR3 is 15 residues. Germline V gene sequence: CDR1 LNHNV, CDR2 YYDKDF (reference sequence). CDR3 in amino acids: CATSRRTGGVDGYTF. The CDR3 DNA reads TGTGCCACCAGCAGACGGACAGGGGGCGTCGATGGCTACACCTTC.

The V gene is TRBV5-1, the J gene TRBJ1-2; D gene uncertain. Deletions cut 3 bases from V and 8 bases from J, with 11 bases between. CDR3 length: 12 amino acids. Germline loops: CDR1 SGHRS, CDR2 YFSETQ. CDR3 nucleotide sequence: TGCGCCAGCAGCTCAACGCTTGGGGGCTACACCTTC. It yields the protein CASSSTLGGYTF.

In its sample, this clone is medium-sized. This rearrangement joins TRBV29-1 to TRBJ2-7; 9 bases line up with TRBD2. The CDR3 covers 13 residues. From germline, CDR1 is SQVTM and CDR2 ANQGSEA. V was clipped by 4 bases and J by 6 bases; unmatched bases: 7. The CDR3 is CSVGEGLAREQYF. The CDR3 DNA follows: TGCAGCGTTGGGGAAGGACTAGCGCGCGAGCAGTACTTC.

The rearrangement joins TRBV14 to TRBJ2-7; 9 nucleotides match TRBD1. Per the germline V gene, CDR1 is SGHDN and CDR2 is FVKESK. The CDR3 is made up of 15 amino acids. V dropped 3 bases and J dropped 3; count of bases not matched to a gene: 6. The CDR3 region is CASSHLGQGSYEQYF. In DNA, the CDR3 is TGTGCCAGCAGCCACCTCGGACAGGGGAGCTACGAGCAGTACTTC.

The V call is TRBV28, the J call TRBJ1-1; 9 nucleotides align to TRBD1. The trim removed 6 bases at V and 0 bases at J, leaving 8 bases unmatched. The CDR3 totals 16 residues. The V gene's germline CDR1 is MDHEN and CDR2 SYDVKM. CDR3 loop: CASSPRTGAMNTEAFF. The CDR3 nucleotides read TGTGCCAGCAGCCCCCGGACAGGGGCGATGAACACTGAAGCTTTCTTT.

The chain uses TRBV6-5 and TRBJ1-5; D is uncertain. Deletions cut 5 bases from V and 2 bases from J, with 13 bases between. CDR3 length: 15 residues. Germline CDR1 reads MNHEY; CDR2 reads SVGAGI. In DNA form, the CDR3 reads TGTGCCAGCAGTCTATCGGACCGGCGCAATCAGCCCCAGCATTTT. Its translation: CASSLSDRRNQPQHF.

The chain carries TRBV18 and TRBJ2-5; either TRBD1 or TRBD2 may fit D (5 bases each). Germline CDR1 KGHSH, CDR2 LQKENI. This CDR3 is 17 amino acids long. Trimming pared 3 bases from V and 5 bases from J, leaving 22 bases between. The CDR3, as DNA: TGTGCCAGCTCACCGGACGGTCGGGACGTCAGGGTGGAGACCCAGTACTTC. It codes for CASSPDGRDVRVETQYF.

V is TRBV6-5 and J is TRBJ1-5; D not certain. Trimming took 1 base from V and 4 from J, leaving 5 bases between them. This CDR3 region has 13 residues. CDR1 MNHEY and CDR2 SVGAGI come from the germline V gene. The CDR3 sequence: CASSYFENQPQHF. The CDR3 nucleotides are TGTGCCAGCAGTTACTTCGAGAATCAGCCCCAGCATTTT.

The chain carries TRBV6-6 and TRBJ2-5; D tentatively fits TRBD1 or TRBD2 (5 bases each). Germline-derived CDR1 and CDR2 are MNHNY and SVGAGI (reference sequence). V gave up 6 bases and J gave up 1 base, with 12 bases separating them. The CDR3 has 14 amino acids. The DNA of the CDR3 is TGTGCCAGCAGCCCCGGGGCCTTCCAAGAGACCCAGTACTTC. This gives the protein CASSPGAFQETQYF.

The rearrangement joins TRBV2 to TRBJ2-1; TRBD2 matches 9 bases. The trim removed 7 bases at V and 7 bases at J, leaving 8 bases unmatched. The V gene's germline CDR1 is SNHLY and CDR2 FYNNEI. This CDR3 has 14 residues. DNA for the CDR3: TGTGCCAGCACCCCGACTAGCGGAAGGAATGAGCAGTTCTTC. Residues: CASTPTSGRNEQFF. The entire variable domain, with the rest obtained from reference TRBV2 and TRBJ2-1, is as follows: EPEVTQTPSHQVTQMGQEVILRCVPISNHLYFYWYRQILGQKVEFLVSFYNNEISEKSEIFDDQFSVERPDGSNFTLKIRSTKLEDSAMYFCASTPTSGRNEQFFGPGTRLTVL.

The chain has TRBV11-3 and TRBJ2-5; 7 nucleotides align to TRBD1. V gave up 1 base and J gave up 5 bases; unmatched junction bases: 7. This CDR3 comprises 15 residues. Germline V CDR1 and CDR2: SGHNT, YENEEA. The CDR3 spells CASSLGGGLGETQYF. Here the CDR3 DNA reads TGTGCCAGCAGCTTAGGAGGGGGCTTAGGGGAGACCCAGTACTTC.

The J gene is TRBJ2-1, the V gene TRBV11-3; TRBD1 matches 10 bases. Trimming at V came to 5 bases and at J to 8 bases, leaving 6 bases not matched to a gene. The germline CDR1 and CDR2 sequences are SGHNT and YENEEA. The CDR3 extends over 14 amino acids. The CDR3 region has the DNA TGTGCCAGCAGCCGGGACAGGGGTTCGGATGAGCAGTTCTTC. It specifies CASSRDRGSDEQFF.

V usage is TRBV4-1 and J usage is TRBJ1-2, with D unclear. V was pared by 0 bases and J by 1 base, with 9 bases between. Germline V gene sequence: CDR1 MGHRA, CDR2 YSYEKL. This CDR3 has 15 amino acids. CDR3 in DNA: TGCGCCAGCAGCCAAGATCCGTTCCTTAACTATGGCTACACCTTC. The encoded protein is CASSQDPFLNYGYTF.

This chain joins TRBV6-5 and TRBJ2-7; possible D gene TRBD2, 6 bases. CDR1 and CDR2 from the germline V gene are MNHEY and SVGAGI. The V and J ends lost 6 bases and 2 bases respectively, with 11 bases between them. The CDR3 covers 13 residues. In DNA form, the CDR3 reads TGTGCCAGCAGGGGGACTGATACCTACGAGCAGTACGTC. It codes for CASRGTDTYEQYV.

The chain recombines TRBV6-5 with TRBJ1-1; D ambiguous. Looked up from germline, CDR1 is MNHEY and CDR2 is SVGAGI. This CDR3 comprises 11 residues. V lost 7 bases to trimming and J lost 7 bases, with 10 bases between them. The CDR3 spells CASTNRGEAFF. DNA for the CDR3: TGTGCCAGCACTAACCGGGGTGAAGCTTTCTTT.

J is TRBJ1-2 and V is TRBV19, with TRBD1 as a possible D gene (6 bases). The CDR3 has 13 amino acids. V was trimmed by 3 bases and J by 4 bases, leaving 9 bases between them. The V gene's germline CDR1 is LNHDA and CDR2 SQIVND (reference sequence). CDR3 sequence: CASSMGGRYGYTF. Written as DNA, the CDR3 is TGTGCCAGTAGTATGGGGGGGCGCTATGGCTACACCTTC.

A few counts support this clone. The chain uses TRBV6-6 and TRBJ1-5; D remains ambiguous. The ends were cut back, 0 bases at V and 7 bases at J, with 7 bases in the middle. The CDR3 contains 13 residues. Per the germline V gene, CDR1 is MNHNY and CDR2 is SVGAGI (reference sequence). The CDR3 coding sequence is TGTGCCAGCAGTTACTCCCTGGACCAGCCCCAGCATTTT. Translated, it gives CASSYSLDQPQHF.

For this clone: One end of the junction does not line up with germline, which may come from a read error. The chain is built from TRBV29-1 and TRBJ2-3; a possible D gene is TRBD2 (6 bases). Germline CDR1 and CDR2: SQVTM and ANQGSEA. CDR3 length: 12 residues. CDR3 nucleotides: TGCAGCGGACTAGAAAGCACTGATACGCAGTATTTT. As protein: CSGLESTDTQYF.

The chain employs TRBV7-2 and TRBJ2-3; weak D call: TRBD2 (6 bases). Trimming removed 3 bases at V and 4 bases at J, with 11 bases between. Germline CDR1 and CDR2: SGHTA and FQGNSA. This CDR3 is built from 14 residues. The CDR3 loop is CASSFTSPADTQYF. The DNA for the CDR3 is TGTGCCAGCAGCTTTACTAGCCCCGCAGATACGCAGTATTTT. Full variable domain (missing parts from reference TRBV7-2 and TRBJ2-3): GAGVSQSPSNKVTEKGKDVELRCDPISGHTALYWYRQSLGQGLEFLIYFQGNSAPDKSGLPSDRFSAERTGGSVSTLTIQRTQQEDSAVYLCASSFTSPADTQYFGPGTRLTVL.

The CDR3 region has the DNA TGTGCCAGCAGCCAAGACCCAGCGGGAGATGTAAACACCGGGGAGCTGTTTTTT. This translates into CASSQDPAGDVNTGELFF. V usage is TRBV4-2 and J usage is TRBJ2-2; 8 bases map to TRBD2. The CDR3 consists of 18 residues. The V segment lost 0 bases and the J segment 2 bases; nucleotides outside the gene matches: 8. Germline CDR1 is LGHNA and CDR2 is YNFKEQ.

The chain carries TRBV18 and TRBJ1-5; possibly TRBD1 for D (5 bases). In germline, CDR1 is KGHSH, CDR2 LQKENI. With 2 bases removed from V and 0 bases from J, the gap between germline ends came to 8 bases. The CDR3 is made up of 15 amino acids. The CDR3 DNA reads as TGTGCCAGCTCACCAACAGGATATAGCAATCAGCCCCAGCATTTT. Residues: CASSPTGYSNQPQHF. Full variable domain (missing parts from reference TRBV18 and TRBJ1-5): NAGVMQNPRHLVRRRGQEARLRCSPMKGHSHVYWYRQLPEEGLKFMVYLQKENIIDESGMPKERFSAEFPKEGPSILRIQQVVRGDSAAYFCASSPTGYSNQPQHFGDGTRLSIL.

The V and J genes are TRBV7-2 and TRBJ2-3, with 14 bases lining up with TRBD2. Germline-derived CDR1 and CDR2 are SGHTA and FQGNSA. The CDR3 has 16 residues. V lost 5 bases and J lost 5; bases outside the gene matches: 6. CDR3 coding DNA: TGTGCCAGCAGCGCCCGACTAGCGGGGGGGGGAGATACGCAGTATTTT. Translation: CASSARLAGGGDTQYF.

The genes are TRBV7-9 and TRBJ2-1; D may be TRBD2 (5 bases). Trimming stripped 5 bases from V and 6 bases from J, with 11 bases between. Germline assignment: CDR1 SEHNR and CDR2 FQNEAQ (reference sequence). This CDR3 is 13 amino acids long. Here the CDR3 DNA reads TGTGCCAGCAGCCCGGAGGTTCTCAATGAGCAGTTCTTC. Residues: CASSPEVLNEQFF.

The rearrangement uses TRBV7-8 and TRBJ2-7, with D maybe TRBD2 (5 bases). Between the trimmed V and J ends, which lost 6 bases and 9 bases, there was a span of 15 bases. Looked up from germline, CDR1 is SGHVS and CDR2 is FQNEAQ. The CDR3 is 12 amino acids. The CDR3 nucleotides read TGTGCCAGCAGTACCGCCTCGGGGTGGCAGTACTTC. Protein: CASSTASGWQYF.

The CDR3 DNA is TGTGCCAGCAGTTACTCGGGTCGGGCGGGCACCGGGGAGCTGTTTTTT. It encodes CASSYSGRAGTGELFF. The V and J genes are TRBV6-5 and TRBJ2-2; tentatively, D is TRBD2 (5 bases). The V end was cut by 0 bases, the J end by 4 bases, with 12 bases between. In germline, CDR1 is MNHEY, CDR2 SVGAGI. CDR3 length: 16 residues.